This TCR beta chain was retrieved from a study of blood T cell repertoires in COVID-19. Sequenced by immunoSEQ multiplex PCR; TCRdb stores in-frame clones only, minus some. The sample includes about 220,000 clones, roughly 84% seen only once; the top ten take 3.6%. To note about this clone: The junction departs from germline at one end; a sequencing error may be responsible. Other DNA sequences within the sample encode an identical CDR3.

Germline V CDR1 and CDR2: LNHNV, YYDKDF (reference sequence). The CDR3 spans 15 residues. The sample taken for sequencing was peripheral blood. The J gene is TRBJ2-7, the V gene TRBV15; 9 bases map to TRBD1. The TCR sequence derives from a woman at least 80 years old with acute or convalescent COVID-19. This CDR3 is CATSKAGTGYSEQYF. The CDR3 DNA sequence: TGTGCTACCAGCAAGGCCGGGACAGGGTATTCCGAGCAGTACTTC.